A selection of T cell receptor beta chains follows, all from one sample in a study of T cell responses to AZD1222 COVID-19 vaccine. TCRdb's copy holds only in-frame clones and misses some; the assay was immunoSEQ multiplex PCR. Of 180,000 or so clones listed, over 80% are singletons. The input for sequencing was peripheral blood, taken 28 days after the second dose of the MenACWY control vaccine. The source is an adult who received the MenACWY meningococcal vaccine as a control. CDR3s leave out the opening cysteine and the closing phenylalanine or tryptophan. Where a row states a size, it is once, few, many or the class of an expanded clone; other rows omit it.

V: TRBV24-1
length: 11
J: TRBJ2-2
size: .
CDR3: ATSDGQTEELF

V: TRBV6-2/TRBV6-3
length: 14
J: TRBJ2-1
size: .
CDR3: ASSPHQSGSIDEQF

V: TRBV7-2
length: 11
J: TRBJ2-5
size: .
CDR3: ASSLSREETQY

V: TRBV11-2
length: 10
J: TRBJ1-1
size: .
CDR3: ASNWVSTEAF

V: TRBV15
length: 13
J: TRBJ2-2
size: .
CDR3: ATSRDRGITGELF

V: TRBV6-5
length: 13
J: TRBJ2-7
size: .
CDR3: ASSPWTGDSYEQY

V: TRBV6-5
length: 13
J: TRBJ1-4
size: .
CDR3: ASSYATGTNEKLF

V: TRBV27
length: 9
J: TRBJ2-4
size: .
CDR3: ASSLGGIQY

V: TRBV30
length: 11
J: TRBJ2-7
size: once
CDR3: AWRVGGPYEQY

V: TRBV5-4
length: 15
J: TRBJ1-1
size: .
CDR3: ASSLMWTTTMNTEAF

V: TRBV28
length: 12
J: TRBJ1-2
size: once
CDR3: ASRRGQGNYGYT

V: TRBV6-2/TRBV6-3
length: 12
J: TRBJ1-4
size: .
CDR3: ASSNADLNEKLF

V: TRBV28
length: 15
J: TRBJ1-3
size: few
CDR3: ASSPIAPGQGRNTIY

V: TRBV5-1
length: 10
J: TRBJ2-3
size: once
CDR3: ASSLVGAPQY

V: TRBV9
length: 15
J: TRBJ2-2
size: .
CDR3: ASSVGLAGVITGELF

V: TRBV29-1
length: 16
J: TRBJ2-7
size: once
CDR3: SVWGPMTSAYSSYEQY

V: TRBV5-1
length: 12
J: TRBJ1-2
size: .
CDR3: ASSLGAENYGYT

V: TRBV5-1
length: 12
J: TRBJ1-3
size: .
CDR3: ASSVGQAGNTIY

V: TRBV6-2/TRBV6-3
length: 11
J: TRBJ1-1
size: .
CDR3: ASSYSGGREAF

V: TRBV19
length: 11
J: TRBJ2-3
size: .
CDR3: ASRISPSDTQY

V: TRBV14
length: 13
J: TRBJ2-3
size: .
CDR3: ASSQPAVITDTQY

V: TRBV7-2
length: 15
J: TRBJ2-7
size: .
CDR3: ASSLVPGTSGSYEQY

V: TRBV27
length: 11
J: TRBJ2-2
size: .
CDR3: ASSGTNTGELF

V: TRBV13
length: 13
J: TRBJ1-6
size: .
CDR3: ASSSDGILNSPLH

V: TRBV7-2
length: 11
J: TRBJ1-2
size: .
CDR3: ASSPRTDSPPT

V: TRBV4-3
length: 13
J: TRBJ1-4
size: .
CDR3: ASSQGGTGVEKLF

V: TRBV12-1
length: 8
J: TRBJ1-2
size: .
CDR3: ASSFLPYT

V: TRBV7-2
length: 13
J: TRBJ2-7
size: .
CDR3: ASSSPTGTDNEQY

V: TRBV14
length: 13
J: TRBJ2-3
size: .
CDR3: ASSPLGGDTDTQY

V: TRBV7-2
length: 10
J: TRBJ2-3
size: .
CDR3: ASSFYTDTQY

V: TRBV7-8
length: 14
J: TRBJ2-7
size: .
CDR3: ASSLVGALSSYEQY

V: TRBV7-2
length: 12
J: TRBJ1-4
size: .
CDR3: ASSFDRPNEKLF

V: TRBV7-2
length: 12
J: TRBJ2-7
size: .
CDR3: ASSLSRVGYEQY

V: TRBV9
length: 11
J: TRBJ2-3
size: .
CDR3: ASSVGAPDTQY

V: TRBV7-3
length: 11
J: TRBJ1-6
size: few
CDR3: ASSSQGNSPLH

V: TRBV2
length: 11
J: TRBJ2-1
size: .
CDR3: ASKSTSPNEQF

V: TRBV7-2
length: 16
J: TRBJ1-6
size: .
CDR3: ASSLDRDKSSYNSPLH

V: TRBV27
length: 12
J: TRBJ1-4
size: .
CDR3: ASSFAGVNEKLF

V: TRBV6-5
length: 13
J: TRBJ2-3
size: .
CDR3: ASSRQGARTDTQY